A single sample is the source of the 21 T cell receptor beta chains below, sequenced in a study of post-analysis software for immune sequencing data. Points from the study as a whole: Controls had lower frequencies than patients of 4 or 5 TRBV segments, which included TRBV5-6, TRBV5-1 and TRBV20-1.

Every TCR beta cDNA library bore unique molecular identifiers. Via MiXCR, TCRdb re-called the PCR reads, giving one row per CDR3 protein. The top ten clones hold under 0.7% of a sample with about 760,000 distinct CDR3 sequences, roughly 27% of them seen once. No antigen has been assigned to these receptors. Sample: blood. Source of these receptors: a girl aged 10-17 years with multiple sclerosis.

The CDR3 protein is CASTSYDRGQDYGYTF. Written as DNA, the CDR3 is TGCGCCAGCACCTCTTACGACAGGGGGCAAGACTATGGCTACACCTTC. V gene TRBV5-1 combines with J gene TRBJ1-2; 10 bases are shared with TRBD1. The CDR3 has 16 amino acids. CDR1 is SGHRS, CDR2 YFSETQ, per germline. V lost 6 bases and J lost 3; bases outside the gene matches: 11.

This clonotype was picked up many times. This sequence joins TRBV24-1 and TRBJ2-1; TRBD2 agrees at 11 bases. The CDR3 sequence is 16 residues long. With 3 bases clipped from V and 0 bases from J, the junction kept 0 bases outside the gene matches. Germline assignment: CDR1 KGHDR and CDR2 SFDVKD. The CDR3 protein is CATSDTSGSSYNEQFF. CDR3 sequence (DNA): TGTGCCACCAGTGATACTAGCGGGAGCTCCTACAATGAGCAGTTCTTC.

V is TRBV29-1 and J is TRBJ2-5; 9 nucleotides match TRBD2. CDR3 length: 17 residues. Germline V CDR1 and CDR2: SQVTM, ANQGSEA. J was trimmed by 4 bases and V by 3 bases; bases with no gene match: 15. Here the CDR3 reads CSVEKTGTSKTRETQYF. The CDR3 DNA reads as TGCAGCGTTGAGAAAACCGGGACTAGCAAGACCCGAGAGACCCAGTACTTC.

The CDR3: CASSLIGNTDTQYF. CDR3 sequence (DNA): TGCGCCAGCAGCTTGATCGGGAACACAGATACGCAGTATTTT. The chain employs TRBV4-1 and TRBJ2-3, with a weak D call TRBD2 (5 bases). Between the trimmed V and J ends, which lost 5 bases and 2 bases, there was a span of 11 bases. The CDR3 loop spans 14 amino acids. Germline V gene data show CDR1 as MGHRA and CDR2 as YSYEKL.

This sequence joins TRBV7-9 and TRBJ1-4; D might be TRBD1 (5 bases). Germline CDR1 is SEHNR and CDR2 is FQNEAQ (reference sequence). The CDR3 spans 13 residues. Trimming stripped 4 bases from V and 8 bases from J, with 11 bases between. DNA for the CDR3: TGTGCCAGCAGCTCAAGGGACCGGGAAAAACTGTTTTTT. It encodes CASSSRDREKLFF. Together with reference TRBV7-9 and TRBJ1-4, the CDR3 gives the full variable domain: DTGVSQNPRHKITKRGQNVTFRCDPISEHNRLYWYRQTLGQGPEFLTYFQNEAQLEKSRLLSDRFSAERPKGSFSTLEIQRTEQGDSAMYLCASSSRDREKLFFGSGTQLSVL.

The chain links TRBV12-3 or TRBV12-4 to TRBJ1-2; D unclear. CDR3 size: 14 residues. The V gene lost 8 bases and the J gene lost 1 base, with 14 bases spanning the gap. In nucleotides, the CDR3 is TGTGCCAGCCACCCCAGAGACTATAACTATGGCTACACCTTC. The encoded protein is CASHPRDYNYGYTF.

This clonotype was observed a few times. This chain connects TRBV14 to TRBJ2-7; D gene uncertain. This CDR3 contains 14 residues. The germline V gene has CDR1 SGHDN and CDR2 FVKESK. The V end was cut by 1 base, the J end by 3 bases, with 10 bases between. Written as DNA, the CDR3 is TGTGCCAGCAGCCAAGCCACGGCGTACTACGAGCAGTACTTC. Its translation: CASSQATAYYEQYF.

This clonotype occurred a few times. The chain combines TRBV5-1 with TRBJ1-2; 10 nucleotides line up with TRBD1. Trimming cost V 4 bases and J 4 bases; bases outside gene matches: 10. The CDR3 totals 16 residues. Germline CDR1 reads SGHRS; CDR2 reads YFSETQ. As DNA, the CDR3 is TGCGCCAGCAGCCCGGGGACAGGGGCCCTCGGCTATGGCTACACCTTC. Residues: CASSPGTGALGYGYTF.

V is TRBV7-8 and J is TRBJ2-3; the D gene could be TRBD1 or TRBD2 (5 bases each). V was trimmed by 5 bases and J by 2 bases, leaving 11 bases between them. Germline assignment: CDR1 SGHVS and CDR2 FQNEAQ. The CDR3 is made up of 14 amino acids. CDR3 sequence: CASSTRDHTDTQYF. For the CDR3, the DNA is TGTGCCAGCAGCACACGGGACCACACAGATACGCAGTATTTT.

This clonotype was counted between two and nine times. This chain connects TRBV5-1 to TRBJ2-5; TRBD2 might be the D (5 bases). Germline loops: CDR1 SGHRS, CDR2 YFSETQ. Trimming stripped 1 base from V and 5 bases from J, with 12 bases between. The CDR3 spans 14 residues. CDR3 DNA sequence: TGCGCCAGCAGCTTGACCCGGGAAGGGGAGACCCAGTACTTC. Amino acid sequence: CASSLTREGETQYF.

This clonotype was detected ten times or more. The CDR3 nucleotides are TGTGCCAGCAGCCCCACAAACTACGAGCAGTACTTC. Protein: CASSPTNYEQYF. The chain links TRBV7-8 to TRBJ2-7; D is ambiguous. CDR3 size: 12 residues. Germline CDR1 reads SGHVS; CDR2 reads FQNEAQ. Trimming cost V 5 bases and J 3 bases, with 8 bases left between them.

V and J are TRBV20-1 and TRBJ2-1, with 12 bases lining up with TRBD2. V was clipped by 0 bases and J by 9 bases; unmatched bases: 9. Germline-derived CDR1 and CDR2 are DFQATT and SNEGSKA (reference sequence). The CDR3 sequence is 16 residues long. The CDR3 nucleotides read TGCAGTGCTAGAGATCCTAGCGGGGGGGCCGGTGGTGAGCAGTTCTTC. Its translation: CSARDPSGGAGGEQFF.

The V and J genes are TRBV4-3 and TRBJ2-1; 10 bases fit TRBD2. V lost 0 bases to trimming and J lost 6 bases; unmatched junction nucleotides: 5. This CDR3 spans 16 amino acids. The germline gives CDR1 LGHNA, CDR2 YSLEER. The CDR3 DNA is TGCGCCAGCAGCCAAGAAATAGCGGGAGGCGTCAATGAGCAGTTCTTC. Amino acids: CASSQEIAGGVNEQFF.

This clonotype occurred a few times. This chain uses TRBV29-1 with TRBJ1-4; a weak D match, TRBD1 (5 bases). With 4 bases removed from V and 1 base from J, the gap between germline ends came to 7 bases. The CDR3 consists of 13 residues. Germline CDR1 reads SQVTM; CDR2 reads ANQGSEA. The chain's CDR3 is CSVGGGTNEKLFF. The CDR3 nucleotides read TGCAGCGTTGGTGGGGGAACTAATGAAAAACTGTTTTTT.

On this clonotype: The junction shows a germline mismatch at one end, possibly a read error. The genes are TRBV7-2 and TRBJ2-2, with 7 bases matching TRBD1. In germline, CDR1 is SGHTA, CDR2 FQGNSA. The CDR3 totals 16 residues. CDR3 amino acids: CASSLELRGPPGELFF. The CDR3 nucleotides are TGTGCCAGCAGCTTAGAGCTTAGGGGGCCGCCCGGGGAGTTGTTTTTT.

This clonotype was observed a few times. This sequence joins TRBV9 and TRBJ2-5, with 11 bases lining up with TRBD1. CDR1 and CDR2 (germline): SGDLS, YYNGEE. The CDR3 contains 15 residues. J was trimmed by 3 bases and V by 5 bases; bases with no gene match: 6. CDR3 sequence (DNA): TGTGCCAGCAGTCTGGGGACAGGGGGGGAAGAGACCCAGTACTTC. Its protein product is CASSLGTGGEETQYF.

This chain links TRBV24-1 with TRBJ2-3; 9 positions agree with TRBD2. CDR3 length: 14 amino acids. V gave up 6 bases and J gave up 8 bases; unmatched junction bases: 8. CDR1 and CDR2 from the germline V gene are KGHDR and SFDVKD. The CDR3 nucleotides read TGTGCCACCAGTCCGGGACTAGCATCAGGTACGCAGTATTTT. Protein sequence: CATSPGLASGTQYF.

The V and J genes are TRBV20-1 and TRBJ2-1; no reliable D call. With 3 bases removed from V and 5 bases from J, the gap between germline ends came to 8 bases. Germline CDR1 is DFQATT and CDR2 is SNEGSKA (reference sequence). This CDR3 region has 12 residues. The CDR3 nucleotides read TGCAGTGCTAGTGGGCCCAACAATGAGCAGTTCTTC. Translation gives CSASGPNNEQFF.

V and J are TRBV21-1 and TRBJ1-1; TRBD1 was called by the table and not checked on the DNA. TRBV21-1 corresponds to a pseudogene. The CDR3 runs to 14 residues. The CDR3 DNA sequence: TGTGCCAGCAGCAAATACAGGGCGGACACTGAAGCTTTCTTT. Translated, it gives CASSKYRADTEAFF.

The DNA of the CDR3 is TGCGCCAGCAGCCAATCGCTCACAGGCTGGGAGACCCAGTACTTC. Protein product: CASSQSLTGWETQYF. The rearrangement links TRBV4-1 to TRBJ2-5; weak D call: TRBD1 (5 bases). The CDR3 runs 15 residues. V was cut by 2 bases and J by 5 bases, with 15 bases left in between. Germline CDR1 MGHRA, CDR2 YSYEKL.

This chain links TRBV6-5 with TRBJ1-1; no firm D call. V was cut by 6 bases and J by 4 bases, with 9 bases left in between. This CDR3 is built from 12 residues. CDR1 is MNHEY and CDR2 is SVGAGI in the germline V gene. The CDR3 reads CASSPNPTEAFF. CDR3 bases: TGTGCCAGCAGCCCGAATCCCACTGAAGCTTTCTTT.